This passage covers 2 T cell receptor beta chains from one sample sequenced in a study of blood T cell repertoires in COVID-19. Sequencing used immunoSEQ multiplex PCR; TCRdb keeps in-frame clones, though not all of them. The data show about 140,000 clones, with roughly 83% seen just once and approximately 5.1% held by the top ten. The sequenced material came from PBMCs or T cells enriched from blood (not recorded which). These receptor sequences come from a man aged 65-85 years who had been exposed to COVID-19.

This clone came up a few times. The chain joins TRBV6-2 or TRBV6-3 to TRBJ1-5; unclear D gene. The V gene's germline CDR1 is MNHEY and CDR2 SVGEGT. The CDR3 is made up of 14 amino acids. With 6 bases removed from V and 1 base from J, the gap between germline ends came to 10 bases. The CDR3, as DNA: TGTGCCAGCAGCCCGACACAAAGCAATCAGCCCCAGCATTTT. It translates to CASSPTQSNQPQHF.

The chain carries TRBV28 and TRBJ2-1; 8 bases agree with TRBD1. The germline CDR1 and CDR2 sequences are MDHEN and SYDVKM. The CDR3 contains 15 residues. J gave up 7 bases and V 6 bases, and 11 bases lay outside the gene matches. The CDR3 DNA reads as TGTGCCAGCAGAGGGGGGAGTCAGGGGGCGAATGAGCAGTTCTTC. Protein product: CASRGGSQGANEQFF.